These 20 T cell receptor beta chains originate from one sample sequenced in a study of OX40 agonist ivuxolimab in advanced cancers. Assay used: immunoSEQ multiplex PCR; TCRdb lists only in-frame clones, some missing. The profile shows 60,000 to 65,000 clones, about nine tenths of them singletons. The input for sequencing was CD4+ or CD8+ T cells sorted from blood, taken in a trial of the OX40 agonist ivuxolimab. The source of these receptors is an adult with an advanced solid tumor such as melanoma, head and neck, liver or kidney cancer.

The chain combines TRBV18 with TRBJ1-2; D is perhaps TRBD1 (5 bases). The V gene's germline CDR1 is KGHSH and CDR2 LQKENI. The CDR3 contains 17 residues. V was cut by 2 bases and J by 6 bases, with 22 bases left in between. The CDR3 reads CASSPEIYRDGPHGYTF. The CDR3 DNA reads as TGTGCCAGCTCACCAGAAATCTATCGGGACGGTCCTCATGGCTACACCTTC.

This clone was detected once. The V and J genes are TRBV7-2 and TRBJ2-5; D is perhaps TRBD1 or TRBD2 (6 bases each). Deletions cut 1 base from V and 3 bases from J, with 12 bases between. Germline CDR1 SGHTA, CDR2 FQGNSA. The CDR3 sequence is 15 residues long. CDR3 residues: CASSLVGGPEETQYF. In nucleotides, the CDR3 is TGTGCCAGCAGCTTAGTAGGGGGGCCTGAAGAGACCCAGTACTTC.

The rearrangement links TRBV7-6 to TRBJ2-2; D is possibly TRBD1 (7 bases). The germline gives CDR1 SGHVS, CDR2 FNYEAQ. V was pared by 7 bases and J by 5 bases, with 20 bases between. The CDR3 is 16 amino acids. Here the CDR3 DNA reads TGTGCCAGCACCCTAGGAGGGGGCGCTTGGACCGGGGAGCTGTTTTTT. Residues: CASTLGGGAWTGELFF.

J is TRBJ2-7 and V is TRBV4-2; D is uncertain. This CDR3 region has 15 residues. The V and J ends lost 0 bases and 2 bases respectively, with 11 bases between them. Germline assignment: CDR1 LGHNA and CDR2 YNFKEQ. The CDR3 is CASSQDWSATYEQYF. CDR3 coding DNA: TGTGCCAGCAGCCAAGATTGGTCAGCTACCTACGAGCAGTACTTC.

This clone was detected only once. V gene TRBV15 combines with J gene TRBJ1-1; D gene unclear. CDR1 is LNHNV, CDR2 YYDKDF, per germline (reference sequence). V was pared by 1 base and J by 6 bases, with 12 bases between. This CDR3 has 14 amino acids. The CDR3 reads CATSRGREQPEAFF. In DNA, the CDR3 is TGTGCCACCAGCAGAGGGAGGGAACAGCCTGAAGCTTTCTTT.

This chain links TRBV9 with TRBJ1-2; 7 bases agree with TRBD1. Germline trimming cut 4 bases from V and 5 bases from J; bases unmatched to any gene: 8. This CDR3 spans 14 amino acids. The germline CDR1 and CDR2 sequences are SGDLS and YYNGEE. The CDR3 bases are TGTGCCAGCAGCCCTCAAGGGGGCATGTATGGCTACACCTTC. Residues: CASSPQGGMYGYTF.

This chain links TRBV6-5 with TRBJ1-2; D is uncertain. Germline CDR1 MNHEY, CDR2 SVGAGI. Trimming pared 6 bases from V and 3 bases from J, leaving 8 bases between. The CDR3 totals 12 residues. CDR3 bases: TGTGCCAGCAGAATGGGTGACTATGGCTACACCTTC. Protein: CASRMGDYGYTF.

The chain recombines TRBV28 with TRBJ1-2; unclear D gene. Trimming removed 4 bases at V and 3 bases at J, with 21 bases between. The CDR3 covers 17 residues. Looked up from germline, CDR1 is MDHEN and CDR2 is SYDVKM. The CDR3 protein is CASSSQSGSLMDYGYTF. As DNA, the CDR3 is TGTGCCAGCAGTTCTCAGTCTGGTAGCCTAATGGACTATGGCTACACCTTC.

V is TRBV29-1 and J is TRBJ2-1, with 10 bases lining up with TRBD2. The CDR3 runs to 11 residues. Germline V gives CDR1 SQVTM, CDR2 ANQGSEA. CDR3: CSQREGGEQFF. CDR3 DNA: TGCAGTCAGCGGGAGGGTGGGGAGCAGTTCTTC.

The J gene is TRBJ2-4, the V gene TRBV5-5, with 12 bases aligning to TRBD1. This CDR3 region has 16 residues. Trimming at V came to 4 bases and at J to 8 bases, leaving 10 bases not matched to a gene. CDR1 and CDR2 (germline): SGHKS, YYEKEE (reference sequence). CDR3 loop: CASSDPGQGAGDIQYF. The CDR3, as DNA: TGTGCCAGCAGCGACCCGGGACAGGGGGCCGGGGACATTCAGTACTTC.

This chain links TRBV9 with TRBJ2-1; 10 nucleotides agree with TRBD2. The J segment lost 5 bases and the V segment lost 3 bases, leaving 2 bases of the junction unmatched. CDR3 length: 14 amino acids. Germline V CDR1 and CDR2: SGDLS, YYNGEE. In DNA form, the CDR3 reads TGTGCCAGCAGCGGGACTAGCGGAAACAATGAGCAGTTCTTC. Protein product: CASSGTSGNNEQFF.

The rearrangement links TRBV19 to TRBJ2-3, with 12 bases that match TRBD2. Germline-derived CDR1 and CDR2 are LNHDA and SQIVND (reference sequence). The junction had 11 bases not matched to a gene; V was cut back by 3 bases and J by 4 bases. This CDR3 region has 18 residues. CDR3 bases: TGTGCCAGTAGTATGGGTAGCCTAGCGGGAGGGATCGCAGATACGCAGTATTTT. As protein: CASSMGSLAGGIADTQYF.

The rearrangement links TRBV7-2 to TRBJ1-5, with D unclear. Germline V gene sequence: CDR1 SGHTA, CDR2 FQGNSA. With 5 bases removed from V and 7 bases from J, the gap between germline ends came to 15 bases. The CDR3 has 14 residues. CDR3 sequence: CASSARGVKQPQHF. The CDR3 DNA is TGTGCCAGCAGCGCTAGAGGCGTGAAGCAGCCCCAGCATTTT.

This clone was observed a single time. The chain couples TRBV19 to TRBJ2-5; D possibly corresponds to TRBD1 (5 bases). In germline, CDR1 is LNHDA, CDR2 SQIVND (reference sequence). Trimming left V 5 bases short and J 4 bases short, with 23 bases between. The CDR3 covers 17 residues. The CDR3 loop reads CASSAHRWGAMGETQYF. Here the CDR3 DNA reads TGTGCCAGTAGTGCCCACCGCTGGGGCGCTATGGGAGAGACCCAGTACTTC.

The V and J genes are TRBV7-2 and TRBJ2-5, with 11 bases identical to TRBD2. J lost 5 bases, V lost 0 bases, and 11 bases had no gene match. Germline V lookup: CDR1 SGHTA, CDR2 FQGNSA. The CDR3 covers 18 residues. In nucleotides, the CDR3 is TGTGCCAGCAGCTTAGCGGGTCTAACTAGCGGGAGAGGCGAGACCCAGTACTTC. Amino acids: CASSLAGLTSGRGETQYF.

The chain couples TRBV27 to TRBJ2-3; D gene unclear. Germline-derived CDR1 and CDR2 are MNHEY and SMNVEV (reference sequence). The V end was cut by 1 base, the J end by 1 base, with 6 bases between. The CDR3 runs 14 residues. CDR3 in amino acids: CASSLFPGTDTQYF. As DNA, the CDR3 is TGTGCCAGCAGTTTATTTCCTGGCACAGATACGCAGTATTTT.

The chain employs TRBV25-1 and TRBJ2-7, with 12 bases identical to TRBD1. This CDR3 contains 15 residues. The trim removed 2 bases at V and 4 bases at J, leaving 3 bases unmatched. Germline assignment: CDR1 MGHDK and CDR2 SYGVNS. The CDR3 sequence is CASSEPGQGAYEQYF. In DNA, the CDR3 is TGTGCCAGCAGTGAACCGGGACAGGGGGCGTACGAGCAGTACTTC.

The chain recombines TRBV25-1 with TRBJ1-1; no firm D call. The CDR3 loop spans 15 amino acids. Trimming took 0 bases from V and 4 from J, leaving 12 bases between them. Germline CDR1 MGHDK, CDR2 SYGVNS. The CDR3 DNA reads as TGTGCCAGCAGTGAATATAGTACCGGCGGCACTGAAGCTTTCTTT. Protein: CASSEYSTGGTEAFF.

This clone showed up just once. This chain links TRBV4-1 with TRBJ1-4; a possible D gene is TRBD1 (6 bases). The CDR3 spans 14 residues. V shed 4 bases and J shed 5 bases, with 11 bases lying between them. Germline values: CDR1 MGHRA, CDR2 YSYEKL. The CDR3 DNA follows: TGCGCCAGCAGCCGCACAGGGATGAATGAAAAACTGTTTTTT. Translating gives CASSRTGMNEKLFF.

This clone is termed large. The chain recombines TRBV11-1 with TRBJ2-1; 10 bases fit TRBD2. Trimming removed 4 bases from V and 7 bases from J; junction bases left unmatched: 4. CDR1 is SGHAT, CDR2 FQDESV, per germline (reference sequence). This CDR3 has 14 amino acids. CDR3 sequence: CASSSSGSWNEQFF. The CDR3 region has the DNA TGTGCCAGCAGCTCTAGCGGGAGTTGGAATGAGCAGTTCTTC. The variable domain in full, completed from reference TRBV11-1 and TRBJ2-1, reads EAEVAQSPRYKITEKSQAVAFWCDPISGHATLYWYRQILGQGPELLVQFQDESVVDDSQLPKDRFSAERLKGVDSTLKIQPAELGDSAMYLCASSSSGSWNEQFFGPGTRLTVL.